What follows are 8 T cell receptor beta chains derived from one specimen sequenced in a study of cytomegalovirus exposure and HLA in healthy donors. Here immunoSEQ multiplex PCR was the method, and the copy in TCRdb shows in-frame clones only, minus some. Of 99,000 or so clones in the sample, about 88% were seen once. The sample comprised PBMCs. The source of these receptors is a woman younger than 35 in good health and CMV-seropositive.

This chain links TRBV30 with TRBJ1-3; D is ambiguous. The CDR3 spans 13 residues. Germline V gene data show CDR1 as GTSNPN and CDR2 as SVGIG (reference sequence). The V and J ends lost 2 bases and 1 base respectively, with 6 bases between them. As DNA, the CDR3 is TGTGCCTGGAGTATGACATCTGGAAACACCATATATTTT. Encoded protein: CAWSMTSGNTIYF.

This rearrangement joins TRBV4-1 to TRBJ2-7; possibly TRBD2 for D (5 bases). This CDR3 has 14 amino acids. V was shortened by 1 base and J by 2 bases, with 9 bases between the two germline ends. Germline-derived CDR1 and CDR2 are MGHRA and YSYEKL. The CDR3 loop is CASSQVAFTYEQYF. CDR3 DNA: TGCGCCAGCAGCCAAGTAGCGTTCACCTACGAGCAGTACTTC.

The sample holds one count of this clone. The chain employs TRBV4-2 and TRBJ2-5; 8 bases are a match to TRBD2. Germline CDR1 reads LGHNA; CDR2 reads YNFKEQ. With 1 base clipped from V and 2 bases from J, the junction kept 3 bases outside the gene matches. This CDR3 has 15 amino acids. For the CDR3, the DNA is TGTGCCAGCAGCCAAGCCCCGGGGGGGCAAGAGACCCAGTACTTC. This gives the protein CASSQAPGGQETQYF.

The chain combines TRBV10-3 with TRBJ2-3; a possible D gene is TRBD1 (6 bases). This CDR3 region has 14 residues. Trimming left V 3 bases short and J 3 bases short, with 10 bases between. The V gene's germline CDR1 is ENHRY and CDR2 SYGVKD. The CDR3 DNA reads as TGTGCCATCAGTGAAAGGGGGAGTACAGATACGCAGTATTTT. Its protein is CAISERGSTDTQYF.

This clone has more than one count but fewer than ten. The J gene is TRBJ2-5, the V gene TRBV5-1, with 11 positions matching TRBD2. The ends lost 5 bases at V and 4 bases at J; junction bases unmatched: 4. Germline-derived CDR1 and CDR2 are SGHRS and YFSETQ. The CDR3 is 14 residues long. The CDR3 protein is CASSDTSGGETQYF. The CDR3 nucleotides are TGCGCCAGCAGTGATACTAGCGGGGGAGAGACCCAGTACTTC.

This sequence joins TRBV27 and TRBJ2-3; 8 bases match TRBD1. This CDR3 has 13 amino acids. With V trimmed by 9 bases and J by 7 bases, 9 bases remained unmatched. CDR1 is MNHEY and CDR2 is SMNVEV in the germline V gene (reference sequence). In DNA, the CDR3 is TGTGCCAGAACAGGGGGACCCAACAATACGCAGTATTTT. Residues: CARTGGPNNTQYF.

Here the CDR3 reads CASPKGRESYNEQFF. In nucleotides, the CDR3 is TGCGCCAGCCCTAAGGGGCGGGAGTCCTACAATGAGCAGTTCTTC. The chain couples TRBV10-1 to TRBJ2-1; 7 bases agree with TRBD2. V trimming: 8 bases; J trimming: 1 base; junction bases outside the gene matches: 8. CDR1 and CDR2 from the germline V gene are WNHNN and SYGVQD (reference sequence). The CDR3 is made up of 15 amino acids.

The chain recombines TRBV4-1 with TRBJ2-1; TRBD2 agrees at 15 bases. The ends lost 1 base at V and 10 bases at J; junction bases unmatched: 5. Germline V lookup: CDR1 MGHRA, CDR2 YSYEKL. The CDR3 covers 16 residues. In DNA, the CDR3 is TGCGCCAGCAGCCAAGCTTTGGGACTAGCGGGAGGAGAGCAGTTCTTC. Its translation: CASSQALGLAGGEQFF.